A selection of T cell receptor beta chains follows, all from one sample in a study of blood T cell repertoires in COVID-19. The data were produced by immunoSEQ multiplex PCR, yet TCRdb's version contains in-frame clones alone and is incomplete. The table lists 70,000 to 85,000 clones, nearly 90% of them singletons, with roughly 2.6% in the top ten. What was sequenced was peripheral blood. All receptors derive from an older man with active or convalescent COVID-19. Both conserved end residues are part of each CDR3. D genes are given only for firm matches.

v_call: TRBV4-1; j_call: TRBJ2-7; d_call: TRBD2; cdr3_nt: TGCGCCAGCAGCCAATCGCCGGGACTAGCGTACTACGAGCAGTACTTC; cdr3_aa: CASSQSPGLAYYEQYF
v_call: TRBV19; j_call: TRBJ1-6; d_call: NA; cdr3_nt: TGTGCCAGTAGTATAGATTTGGCAGGACTTCTCAATTCACCCCTCCACTTT; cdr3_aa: CASSIDLAGLLNSPLHF
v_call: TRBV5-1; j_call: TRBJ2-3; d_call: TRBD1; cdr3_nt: TGCGCCAGCAGCTTGGCGGGGACAGGACCCCATGGCACAGATACGCAGTATTTT; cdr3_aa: CASSLAGTGPHGTDTQYF
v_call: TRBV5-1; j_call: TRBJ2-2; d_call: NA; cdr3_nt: TGCGCCAGCAGCTTGTGGGAGTCCGGGGAGCTGTTTTTT; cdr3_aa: CASSLWESGELFF
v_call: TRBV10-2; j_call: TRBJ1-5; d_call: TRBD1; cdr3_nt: TGCGCCAGCAGCCTCTCAGGGGGCGGTCAGCCCCAGCATTTT; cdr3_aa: CASSLSGGGQPQHF
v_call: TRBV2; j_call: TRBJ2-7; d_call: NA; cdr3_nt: TGTGCCAGCAGACGCTTTGCTGGCAAATACGAGCAGTACTTC; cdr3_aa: CASRRFAGKYEQYF
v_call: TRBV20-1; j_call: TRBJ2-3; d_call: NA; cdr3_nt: TGCAGTGCCCCTCTAGATACGCAGTATTTT; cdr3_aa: CSAPLDTQYF
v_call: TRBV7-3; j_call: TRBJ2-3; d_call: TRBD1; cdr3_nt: TGTGCCAGCAGCTTTGGGACAGGCCTCACAGATACGCAGTATTTT; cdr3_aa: CASSFGTGLTDTQYF
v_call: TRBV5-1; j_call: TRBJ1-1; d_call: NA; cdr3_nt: TGCGCCAGCAGCTTGGGACGGACGGGGGGACTAGGCCCCACTGAAGCTTTCTTT; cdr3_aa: CASSLGRTGGLGPTEAFF
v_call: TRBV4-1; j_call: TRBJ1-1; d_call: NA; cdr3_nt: TGCGCCAGCAGCCCTTACGAGGCGGGGACTGAAGCTTTCTTT; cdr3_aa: CASSPYEAGTEAFF
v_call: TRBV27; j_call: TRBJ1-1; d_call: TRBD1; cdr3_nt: TGTGCCAGCAGTTTGGGCACAGGGGGCAGGACTGAAGCTTTCTTT; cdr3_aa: CASSLGTGGRTEAFF